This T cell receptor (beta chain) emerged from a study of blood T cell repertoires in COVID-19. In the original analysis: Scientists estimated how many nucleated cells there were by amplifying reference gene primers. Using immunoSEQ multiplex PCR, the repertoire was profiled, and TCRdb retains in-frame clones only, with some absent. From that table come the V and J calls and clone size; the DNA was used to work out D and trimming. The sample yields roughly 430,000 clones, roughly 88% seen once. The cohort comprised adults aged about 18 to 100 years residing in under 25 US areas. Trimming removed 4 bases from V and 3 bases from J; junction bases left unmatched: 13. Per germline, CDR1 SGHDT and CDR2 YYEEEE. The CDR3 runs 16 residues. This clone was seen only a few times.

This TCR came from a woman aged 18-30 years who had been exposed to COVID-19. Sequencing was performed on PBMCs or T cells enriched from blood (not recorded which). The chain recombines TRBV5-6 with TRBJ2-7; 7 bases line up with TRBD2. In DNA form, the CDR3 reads TGTGCCAGCAGCCTCCGACTAGCTCCCGTACTCTACGAGCAGTACTTC. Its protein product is CASSLRLAPVLYEQYF.